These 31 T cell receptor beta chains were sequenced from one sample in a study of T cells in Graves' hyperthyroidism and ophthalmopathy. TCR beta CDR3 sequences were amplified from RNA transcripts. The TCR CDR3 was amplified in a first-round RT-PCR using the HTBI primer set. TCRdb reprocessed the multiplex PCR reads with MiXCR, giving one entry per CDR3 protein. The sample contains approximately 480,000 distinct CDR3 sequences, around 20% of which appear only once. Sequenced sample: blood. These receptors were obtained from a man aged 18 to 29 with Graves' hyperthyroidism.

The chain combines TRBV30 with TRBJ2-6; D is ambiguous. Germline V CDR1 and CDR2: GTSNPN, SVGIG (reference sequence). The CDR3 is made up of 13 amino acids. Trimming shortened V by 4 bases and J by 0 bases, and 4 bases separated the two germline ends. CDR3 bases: TGTGCCTGGACTCGCTCTGGGGCCAACGTCCTGACTTTC. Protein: CAWTRSGANVLTF.

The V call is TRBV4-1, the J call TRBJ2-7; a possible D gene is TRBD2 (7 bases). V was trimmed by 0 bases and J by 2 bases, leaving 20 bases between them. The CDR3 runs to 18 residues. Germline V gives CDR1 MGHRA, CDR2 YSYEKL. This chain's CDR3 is CASSQDRGGRDITYEQYF. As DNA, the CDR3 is TGCGCCAGCAGCCAAGATAGGGGGGGCCGGGACATAACCTACGAGCAGTACTTC.

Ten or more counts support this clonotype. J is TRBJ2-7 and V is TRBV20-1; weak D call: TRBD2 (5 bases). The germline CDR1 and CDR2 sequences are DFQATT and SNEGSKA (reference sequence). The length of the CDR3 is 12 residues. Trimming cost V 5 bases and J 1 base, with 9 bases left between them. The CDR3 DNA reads TGCAGTGCTGTCGGAGGATCCTACGAGCAGTACTTC. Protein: CSAVGGSYEQYF.

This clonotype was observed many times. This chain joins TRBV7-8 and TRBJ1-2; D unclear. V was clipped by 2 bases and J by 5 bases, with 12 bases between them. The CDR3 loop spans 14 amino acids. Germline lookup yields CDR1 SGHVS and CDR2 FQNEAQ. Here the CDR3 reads CASSLRETNYGYTF. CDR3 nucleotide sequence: TGTGCCAGCAGCTTAAGAGAGACAAATTATGGCTACACCTTC.

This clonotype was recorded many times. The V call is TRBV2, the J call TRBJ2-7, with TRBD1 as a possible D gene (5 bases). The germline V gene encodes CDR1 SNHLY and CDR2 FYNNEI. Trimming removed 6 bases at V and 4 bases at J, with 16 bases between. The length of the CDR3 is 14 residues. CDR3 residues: CASRPNKRGYEQYF. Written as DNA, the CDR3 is TGTGCCAGCAGGCCAAACAAAAGGGGTTACGAGCAGTACTTC.

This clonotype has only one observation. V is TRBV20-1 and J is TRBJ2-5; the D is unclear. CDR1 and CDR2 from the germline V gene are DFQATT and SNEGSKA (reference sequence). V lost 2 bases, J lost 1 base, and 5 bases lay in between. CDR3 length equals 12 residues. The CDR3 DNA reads TGCAGTGCTAGACTTGGCCAAGAGACCCAGTACTTC. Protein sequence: CSARLGQETQYF.

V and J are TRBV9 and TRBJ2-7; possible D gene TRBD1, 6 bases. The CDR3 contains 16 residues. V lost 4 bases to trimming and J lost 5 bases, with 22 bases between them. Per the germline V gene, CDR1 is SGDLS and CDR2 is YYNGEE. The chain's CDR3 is CASSPQGTVLVNEQYF. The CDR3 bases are TGTGCCAGCAGCCCCCAGGGGACGGTGCTTGTGAACGAGCAGTACTTC.

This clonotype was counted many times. Here the CDR3 reads CSASRTGLWDGYTF. The DNA of the CDR3 is TGCAGTGCTAGTAGGACAGGCCTTTGGGATGGCTACACCTTC. The chain is built from TRBV20-1 and TRBJ1-2, with TRBD1 matching 7 bases. This CDR3 has 14 amino acids. The junction had 10 bases not matched to a gene; V was cut back by 3 bases and J by 6 bases. Germline CDR1 reads DFQATT; CDR2 reads SNEGSKA (reference sequence).

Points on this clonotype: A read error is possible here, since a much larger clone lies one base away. The CDR3 nucleotides are TGTGCCAGCAGTTACGACGTGCGGCTCTACGAGCAGTACTTC. The encoded protein is CASSYDVRLYEQYF. V is TRBV6-2 or TRBV6-3 and J is TRBJ2-7; D gene ambiguous. CDR1 is MNHEY, CDR2 SVGEGT, per germline. V was trimmed by 2 bases and J by 3 bases, leaving 11 bases between them. The CDR3 is 14 residues long.

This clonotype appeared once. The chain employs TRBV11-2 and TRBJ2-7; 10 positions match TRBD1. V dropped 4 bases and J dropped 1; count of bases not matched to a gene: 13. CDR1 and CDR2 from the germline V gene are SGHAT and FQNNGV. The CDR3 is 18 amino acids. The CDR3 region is CASSSGYFRDRGSYEQYF. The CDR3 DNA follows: TGTGCCAGCAGCTCCGGATATTTCAGGGACAGGGGATCCTACGAGCAGTACTTC. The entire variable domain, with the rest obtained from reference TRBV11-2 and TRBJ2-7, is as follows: EAGVAQSPRYKIIEKRQSVAFWCNPISGHATLYWYQQILGQGPKLLIQFQNNGVVDDSQLPKDRFSAERLKGVDSTLKIQPAKLEDSAVYLCASSSGYFRDRGSYEQYFGPGTRLTVT.

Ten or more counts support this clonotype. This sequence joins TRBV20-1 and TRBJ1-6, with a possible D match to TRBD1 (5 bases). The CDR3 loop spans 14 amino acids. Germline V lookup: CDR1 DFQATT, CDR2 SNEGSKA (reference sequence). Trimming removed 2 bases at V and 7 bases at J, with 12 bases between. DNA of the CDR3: TGCAGTGCTAGACCGGACACTTCGAATTCACCCCTCCACTTT. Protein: CSARPDTSNSPLHF.

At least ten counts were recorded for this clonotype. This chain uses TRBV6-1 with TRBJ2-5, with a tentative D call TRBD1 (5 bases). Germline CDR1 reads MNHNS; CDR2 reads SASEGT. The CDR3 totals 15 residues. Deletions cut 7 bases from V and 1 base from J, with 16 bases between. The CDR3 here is CASTPTLTVQETQYF. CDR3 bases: TGTGCCAGCACCCCTACCTTGACAGTCCAAGAGACCCAGTACTTC.

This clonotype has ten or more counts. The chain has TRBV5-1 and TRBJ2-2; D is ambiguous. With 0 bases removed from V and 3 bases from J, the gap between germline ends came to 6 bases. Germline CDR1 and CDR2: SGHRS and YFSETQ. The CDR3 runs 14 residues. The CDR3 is CASSLEGYTGELFF. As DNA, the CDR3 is TGCGCCAGCAGCTTGGAAGGGTACACCGGGGAGCTGTTTTTT.

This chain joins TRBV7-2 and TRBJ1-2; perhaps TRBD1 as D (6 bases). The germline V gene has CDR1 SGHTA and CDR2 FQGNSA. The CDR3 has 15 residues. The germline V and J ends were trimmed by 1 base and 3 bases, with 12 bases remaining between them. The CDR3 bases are TGTGCCAGCAGCTTAGTCGCGGGGGCGGACTATGGCTACACCTTC. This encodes CASSLVAGADYGYTF.

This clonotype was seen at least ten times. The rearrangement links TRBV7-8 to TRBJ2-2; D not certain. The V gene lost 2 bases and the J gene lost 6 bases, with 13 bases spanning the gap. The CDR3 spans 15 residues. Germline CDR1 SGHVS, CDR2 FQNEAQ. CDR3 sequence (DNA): TGTGCCAGCAGCTTAAAAAGGGTGGTCGCCGGGGAGCTGTTTTTT. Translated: CASSLKRVVAGELFF.

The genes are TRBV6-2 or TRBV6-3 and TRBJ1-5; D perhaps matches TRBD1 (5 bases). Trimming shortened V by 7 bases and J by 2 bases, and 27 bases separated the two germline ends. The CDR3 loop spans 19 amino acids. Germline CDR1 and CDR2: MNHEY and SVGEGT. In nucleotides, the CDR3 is TGTGCCAGCAAGAATCGGGGGGTCATGTACGGGTCTGGCAATCAGCCCCAGCATTTT. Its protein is CASKNRGVMYGSGNQPQHF.

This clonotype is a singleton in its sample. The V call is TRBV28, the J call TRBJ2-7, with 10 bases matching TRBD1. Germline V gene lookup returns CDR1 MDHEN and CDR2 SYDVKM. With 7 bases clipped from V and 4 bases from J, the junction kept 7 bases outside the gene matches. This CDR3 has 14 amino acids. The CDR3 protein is CASTATGGFYEQYF. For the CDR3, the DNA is TGTGCCAGCACCGCGACAGGGGGCTTTTACGAGCAGTACTTC.

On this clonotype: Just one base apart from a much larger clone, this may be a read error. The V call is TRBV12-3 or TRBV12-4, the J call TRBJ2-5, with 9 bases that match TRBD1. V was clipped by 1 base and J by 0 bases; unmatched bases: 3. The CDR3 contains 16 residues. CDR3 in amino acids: CASSLVGDRDQETQYF. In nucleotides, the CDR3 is TGTGCCAGCAGTTTAGTAGGGGACAGGGACCAAGAGACCCAGTACTTC.

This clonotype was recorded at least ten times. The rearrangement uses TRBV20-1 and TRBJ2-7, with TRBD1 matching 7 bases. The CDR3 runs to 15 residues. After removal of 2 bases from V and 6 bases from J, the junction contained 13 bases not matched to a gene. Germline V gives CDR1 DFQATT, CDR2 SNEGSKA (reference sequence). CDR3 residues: CSARRARGLTSEQYF. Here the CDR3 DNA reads TGCAGTGCTAGACGAGCAAGGGGGCTGACCTCCGAGCAGTACTTC.

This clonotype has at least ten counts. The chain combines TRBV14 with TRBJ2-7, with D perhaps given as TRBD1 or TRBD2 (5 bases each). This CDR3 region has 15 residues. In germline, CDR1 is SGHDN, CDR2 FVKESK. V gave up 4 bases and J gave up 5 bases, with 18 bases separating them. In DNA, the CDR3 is TGTGCCAGCAGCCGGACGAGGAACCCGGGGCACGAGCAGTACTTC. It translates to CASSRTRNPGHEQYF.

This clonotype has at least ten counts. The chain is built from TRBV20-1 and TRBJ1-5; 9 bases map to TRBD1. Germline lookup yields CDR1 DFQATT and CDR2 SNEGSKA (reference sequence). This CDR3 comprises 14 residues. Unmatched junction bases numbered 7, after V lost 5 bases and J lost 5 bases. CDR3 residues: CSASPGQGYQPQHF. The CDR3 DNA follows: TGCAGTGCTTCGCCGGGACAGGGTTATCAGCCCCAGCATTTT.

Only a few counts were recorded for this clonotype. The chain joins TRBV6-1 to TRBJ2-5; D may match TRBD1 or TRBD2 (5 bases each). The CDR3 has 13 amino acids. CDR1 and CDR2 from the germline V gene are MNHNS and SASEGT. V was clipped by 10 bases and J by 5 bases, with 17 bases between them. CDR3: CATRPGRKETQYF. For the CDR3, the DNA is TGTGCCACCCGACCGGGACGGAAGGAGACCCAGTACTTC.

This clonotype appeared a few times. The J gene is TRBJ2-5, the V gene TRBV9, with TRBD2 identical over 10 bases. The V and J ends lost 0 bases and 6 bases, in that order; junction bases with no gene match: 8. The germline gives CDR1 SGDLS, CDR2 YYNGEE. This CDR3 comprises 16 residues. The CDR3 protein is CASSVGSSGGLKTQYF. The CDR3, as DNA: TGTGCCAGCAGCGTAGGATCTAGCGGGGGTTTAAAGACCCAGTACTTC.

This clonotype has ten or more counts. DNA of the CDR3: TGCAGCGCCGGACAGGGGGAAATCGGGGAGCTGTTTTTT. This codes for CSAGQGEIGELFF. This rearrangement joins TRBV29-1 to TRBJ2-2, with 10 bases that match TRBD1. Germline V gene sequence: CDR1 SQVTM, CDR2 ANQGSEA. CDR3 length equals 13 residues. Trimming removed 7 bases from V and 7 bases from J; junction bases left unmatched: 6.

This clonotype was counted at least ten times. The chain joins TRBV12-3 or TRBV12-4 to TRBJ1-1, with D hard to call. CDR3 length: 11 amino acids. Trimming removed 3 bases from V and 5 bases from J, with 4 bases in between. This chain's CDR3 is CASSFATEAFF. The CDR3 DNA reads TGTGCCAGCAGTTTCGCTACTGAAGCTTTCTTT.

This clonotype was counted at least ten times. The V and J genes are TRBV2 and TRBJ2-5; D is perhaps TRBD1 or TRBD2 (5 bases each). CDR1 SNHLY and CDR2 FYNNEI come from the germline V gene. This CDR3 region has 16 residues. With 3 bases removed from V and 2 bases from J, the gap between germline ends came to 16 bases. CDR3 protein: CASSDGAGNIQETQYF. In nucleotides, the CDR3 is TGTGCCAGCAGTGACGGGGCAGGGAACATACAAGAGACCCAGTACTTC. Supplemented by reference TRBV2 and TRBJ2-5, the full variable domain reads EPEVTQTPSHQVTQMGQEVILRCVPISNHLYFYWYRQILGQKVEFLVSFYNNEISEKSEIFDDQFSVERPDGSNFTLKIRSTKLEDSAMYFCASSDGAGNIQETQYFGPGTRLLVL.

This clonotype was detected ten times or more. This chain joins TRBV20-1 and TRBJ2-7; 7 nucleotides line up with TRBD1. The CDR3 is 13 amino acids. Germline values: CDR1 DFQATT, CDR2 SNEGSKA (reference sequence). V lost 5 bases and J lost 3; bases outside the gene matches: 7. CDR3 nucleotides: TGCAGTGCTCGACAGGGTCGAAGCTACGAGCAGTACTTC. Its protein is CSARQGRSYEQYF.

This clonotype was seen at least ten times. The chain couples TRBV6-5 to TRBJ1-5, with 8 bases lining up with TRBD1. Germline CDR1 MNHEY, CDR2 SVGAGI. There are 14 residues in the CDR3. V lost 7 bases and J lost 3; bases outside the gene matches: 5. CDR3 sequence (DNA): TGTGCCAGCACCCAGGACAGGGACAATCAGCCCCAGCATTTT. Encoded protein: CASTQDRDNQPQHF.

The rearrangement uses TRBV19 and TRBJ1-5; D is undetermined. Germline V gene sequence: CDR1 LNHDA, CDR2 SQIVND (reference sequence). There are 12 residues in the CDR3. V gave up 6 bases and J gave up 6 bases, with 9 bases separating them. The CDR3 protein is CASRTTGQPQHF. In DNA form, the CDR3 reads TGTGCCAGTAGAACGACGGGTCAGCCCCAGCATTTT.

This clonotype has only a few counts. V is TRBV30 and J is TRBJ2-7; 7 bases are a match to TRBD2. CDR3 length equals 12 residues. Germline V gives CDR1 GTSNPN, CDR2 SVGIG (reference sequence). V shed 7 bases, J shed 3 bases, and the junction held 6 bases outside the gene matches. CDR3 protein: CAYSSGLYEQYF. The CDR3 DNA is TGTGCCTACTCTAGCGGCCTCTACGAGCAGTACTTC.

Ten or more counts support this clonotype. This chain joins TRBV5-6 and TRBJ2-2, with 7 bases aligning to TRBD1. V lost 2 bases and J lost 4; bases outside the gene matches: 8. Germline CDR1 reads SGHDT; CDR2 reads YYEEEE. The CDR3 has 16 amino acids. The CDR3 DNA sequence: TGTGCCAGCAGCTTCAGGCTACAGGGGTTCACCGGGGAGCTGTTTTTT. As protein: CASSFRLQGFTGELFF.